What follows are 17 T cell receptor beta chains derived from one specimen sequenced in a study of T cells after yellow fever vaccination. TCRdb processed the 5' RACE reads anew with MiXCR; each CDR3 protein has one entry. The sample records just under 600,000 distinct CDR3 sequences, approximately 13% being singletons. The input for sequencing was PBMCs, taken on the day of the yellow fever booster vaccination. These receptors all stem from a man between 25 and 39 years old who received the YFV17D yellow fever vaccine.

This clonotype turned up a few times. This chain uses TRBV11-2 with TRBJ2-1, with 11 bases fitting TRBD2. The CDR3 covers 19 residues. After removal of 5 bases from V and 7 bases from J, the junction contained 19 bases not matched to a gene. Germline CDR1 reads SGHAT; CDR2 reads FQNNGV. The CDR3 region has the DNA TGTGCCAGCAGCCACCACCCTAGCGGGAGGACCCGTACGGGGAATGAGCAGTTCTTC. It translates to CASSHHPSGRTRTGNEQFF.

The chain carries TRBV29-1 and TRBJ2-3; 12 bases map to TRBD1. The V and J ends lost 4 bases and 5 bases, in that order; junction bases with no gene match: 7. CDR3 size: 15 residues. In germline, CDR1 is SQVTM, CDR2 ANQGSEA. The CDR3 here is CSVGDRGRLEDTQYF. The CDR3 region has the DNA TGCAGCGTTGGGGACAGGGGGCGCCTTGAAGATACGCAGTATTTT.

The DNA of the CDR3 is TGTGCCGCCGTCCTGGCAGGGACTTCACCCCTCCACTTT. This translates into CAAVLAGTSPLHF. The chain has TRBV30 and TRBJ1-6, with D possibly being TRBD1 (5 bases). Germline V gene sequence: CDR1 GTSNPN, CDR2 SVGIG (reference sequence). The ends were cut back, 8 bases at V and 9 bases at J, with 17 bases in the middle. The CDR3 has 13 amino acids.

This clonotype has ten or more counts. This sequence joins TRBV6-5 and TRBJ1-4; 10 bases match TRBD1. The CDR3 loop spans 15 amino acids. Trimming cost V 4 bases and J 8 bases; bases outside gene matches: 7. CDR1 is MNHEY and CDR2 is SVGAGI in the germline V gene. The CDR3 nucleotides read TGTGCCAGCAGTTCCAGGGACAGGGGAGGCGAAAAACTGTTTTTT. The encoded protein is CASSSRDRGGEKLFF.

J is TRBJ2-3 and V is TRBV4-3; 10 bases map to TRBD2. CDR3 length equals 20 residues. CDR1 and CDR2 (germline): LGHNA, YSLEER. J gave up 3 bases and V 1 base, and 16 bases lay outside the gene matches. The CDR3 nucleotides are TGCGCCAGCAGCCAAGCCCTAGGACTAGCGGACCTTCGGGGGACAGATACGCAGTATTTT. As protein: CASSQALGLADLRGTDTQYF.

This clonotype was detected only a few times. J is TRBJ2-1 and V is TRBV3-1, with D hard to call. The germline gives CDR1 LGHDT, CDR2 YNNKEL (reference sequence). This CDR3 has 12 amino acids. Trimming removed 1 base at V and 10 bases at J, with 8 bases between. In DNA, the CDR3 is TGTGCCAGCAGCCAAGCGATACGGGAGCAGTTCTTC. Amino acids: CASSQAIREQFF.

V is TRBV6-2 or TRBV6-3 and J is TRBJ2-1, with 9 bases fitting TRBD1. Trimming cost V 5 bases and J 3 bases; bases outside gene matches: 8. Germline CDR1 reads MNHEY; CDR2 reads SVGEGT. The CDR3 has 16 residues. CDR3: CASSSPDRGDYNEQFF. CDR3 sequence (DNA): TGTGCCAGCAGTAGCCCAGACAGGGGGGACTACAATGAGCAGTTCTTC.

This clonotype was counted a few times. The chain combines TRBV7-6 with TRBJ2-7, with 12 bases matching TRBD1. Trimming removed 6 bases from V and 4 bases from J; junction bases left unmatched: 7. This CDR3 comprises 15 residues. In germline, CDR1 is SGHVS, CDR2 FNYEAQ. This CDR3 is CASSRDRGHGYEQYF. The CDR3 nucleotides read TGTGCCAGCAGTCGGGACAGGGGGCATGGATACGAGCAGTACTTC.

This clonotype was detected only a few times. The V call is TRBV7-6, the J call TRBJ2-1; D unclear. With 2 bases removed from V and 8 bases from J, the gap between germline ends came to 16 bases. CDR3 length equals 15 residues. CDR1 is SGHVS and CDR2 is FNYEAQ in the germline V gene. CDR3 sequence reads: CASSLRRLRWDEQFF. The CDR3 DNA reads TGTGCCAGCAGCTTAAGAAGGTTAAGGTGGGATGAGCAGTTCTTC.

In this sample, this clonotype turned up a few times. This chain connects TRBV5-1 to TRBJ2-3; possibly TRBD1 or TRBD2 for D (5 bases each). Trimming cost V 4 bases and J 6 bases, with 18 bases left between them. The CDR3 runs to 15 residues. Germline loops: CDR1 SGHRS, CDR2 YFSETQ. The CDR3 bases are TGCGCCAGCAGCCGGTCCGGGACCCAAGGGGATACGCAGTATTTT. This sequence encodes CASSRSGTQGDTQYF.

The gene calls are TRBV6-2 or TRBV6-3 and TRBJ1-5, with TRBD1 as a possible D gene (5 bases). The germline V gene encodes CDR1 MNHEY and CDR2 SVGEGT. CDR3 length: 16 residues. With 6 bases removed from V and 6 bases from J, the gap between germline ends came to 21 bases. In DNA form, the CDR3 reads TGTGCCAGCAGCGCAAATCGGAGGGGAAGAAGTCAGCCCCAGCATTTT. This codes for CASSANRRGRSQPQHF.

This clonotype was seen only a few times. The chain has TRBV7-2 and TRBJ2-1; 12 bases agree with TRBD2. Germline CDR1 reads SGHTA; CDR2 reads FQGNSA. This CDR3 contains 16 residues. V was pared by 3 bases and J by 7 bases, with 7 bases of the junction left unmatched. CDR3 coding DNA: TGTGCCAGCAGCTTGGAGCGGACTAGCGGGAAAAATGAGCAGTTCTTC. Protein: CASSLERTSGKNEQFF.

This clonotype was seen a handful of times. The J gene is TRBJ2-1, the V gene TRBV12-5; D gene ambiguous. CDR3 length: 14 amino acids. CDR1 and CDR2 from the germline V gene are LGHNT and FRNRAP. CDR3 DNA: TGTGCCCCAAATTCAGGTATCCTTTACAATGAGCAGTTCTTC. Translated, it gives CAPNSGILYNEQFF.

Only a few counts were recorded for this clonotype. The chain recombines TRBV7-2 with TRBJ2-1; D possibly corresponds to TRBD1 (6 bases). The CDR3 runs to 16 residues. V lost 3 bases to trimming and J lost 4 bases, with 16 bases between them. The germline gives CDR1 SGHTA, CDR2 FQGNSA. This CDR3 reads CASSFKGTPEYNEQFF. The CDR3 region has the DNA TGTGCCAGCAGCTTTAAGGGGACACCAGAGTACAATGAGCAGTTCTTC.

The chain links TRBV10-3 to TRBJ2-5; no clear D gene. The CDR3 spans 14 residues. Trimming left V 0 bases short and J 2 bases short, with 7 bases between. CDR1 is ENHRY and CDR2 is SYGVKD in the germline V gene. The CDR3 reads CAISESDSQETQYF. The CDR3 DNA follows: TGTGCCATCAGTGAGTCTGATTCACAAGAGACCCAGTACTTC.

The V gene is TRBV12-3 or TRBV12-4, the J gene TRBJ2-1, with no clear D. The V end was cut by 7 bases, the J end by 1 base, with 14 bases between. The CDR3 contains 15 residues. For the CDR3, the DNA is TGTGCCAGCAACGAGGCAAGGATGTCCTACAATGAGCAGTTCTTC. As protein: CASNEARMSYNEQFF.

The gene calls are TRBV12-3 or TRBV12-4 and TRBJ2-1; 8 bases agree with TRBD1. CDR3 length: 17 residues. Unmatched junction bases numbered 13, after V lost 6 bases and J lost 3 bases. CDR3 DNA sequence: TGTGCCAGCAGCTCTCGGGGCAGGGGGCTTGACTACAATGAGCAGTTCTTC. It codes for CASSSRGRGLDYNEQFF.